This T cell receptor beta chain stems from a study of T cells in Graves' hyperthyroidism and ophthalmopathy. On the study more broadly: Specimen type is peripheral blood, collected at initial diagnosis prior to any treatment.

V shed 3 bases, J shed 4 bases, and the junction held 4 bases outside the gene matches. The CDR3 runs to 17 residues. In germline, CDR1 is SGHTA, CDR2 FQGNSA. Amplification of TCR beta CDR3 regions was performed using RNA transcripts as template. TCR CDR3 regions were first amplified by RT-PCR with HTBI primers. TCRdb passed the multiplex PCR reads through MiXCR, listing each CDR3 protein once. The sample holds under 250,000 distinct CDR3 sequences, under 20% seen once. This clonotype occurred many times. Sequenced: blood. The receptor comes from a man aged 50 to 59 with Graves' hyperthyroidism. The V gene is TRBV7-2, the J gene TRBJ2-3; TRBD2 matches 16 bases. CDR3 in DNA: TGTGCCAGCAGCTTGGGACTAGCGGGAGGGGGGGCAGATACGCAGTATTTT. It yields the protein CASSLGLAGGGADTQYF. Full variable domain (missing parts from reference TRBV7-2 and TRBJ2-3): GAGVSQSPSNKVTEKGKDVELRCDPISGHTALYWYRQSLGQGLEFLIYFQGNSAPDKSGLPSDRFSAERTGGSVSTLTIQRTQQEDSAVYLCASSLGLAGGGADTQYFGPGTRLTVL.